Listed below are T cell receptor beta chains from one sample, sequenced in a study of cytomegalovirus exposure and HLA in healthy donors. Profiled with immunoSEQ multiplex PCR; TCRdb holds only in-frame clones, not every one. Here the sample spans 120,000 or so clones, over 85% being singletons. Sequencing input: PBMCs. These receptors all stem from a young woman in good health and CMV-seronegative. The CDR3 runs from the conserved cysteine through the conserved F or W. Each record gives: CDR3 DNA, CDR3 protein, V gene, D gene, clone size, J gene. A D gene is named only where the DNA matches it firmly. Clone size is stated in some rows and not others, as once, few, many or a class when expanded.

TGTGCCATCAGAAGGGGAATTTCCGAAACCGGGGAGCTGTTTTTT,CAIRRGISETGELFF,TRBV10-3,-,-,TRBJ2-2
TGCAGCGCCGGACTAGCGGGGGGAGACTTCACCGGGGAGCTGTTTTTT,CSAGLAGGDFTGELFF,TRBV29-1,TRBD2,-,TRBJ2-2
TGTGCCAGTAGTATGTTGCTAGGGGGCAATTCCTTACGGTATTTT,CASSMLLGGNSLRYF,TRBV19,TRBD1,-,TRBJ2-3
TGTGCCAGCAGCTTTCTAGCGGGAGGAGAGACCCAGTACTTC,CASSFLAGGETQYF,TRBV5-4,TRBD2,-,TRBJ2-5
TGTGCCTGGAGGGGCCCTCCCGGGGAGCTGTTTTTT,CAWRGPPGELFF,TRBV30,-,-,TRBJ2-2
TGTGCCAGCAGTAAACTAGCGGGGGGGCGCGACGAGCAGTACTTC,CASSKLAGGRDEQYF,TRBV2,TRBD2,-,TRBJ2-7
TGCGCCAGCAGCTTGTTACTAGCGGGGGTACCGTTCTTC,CASSLLLAGVPFF,TRBV5-1,TRBD2,-,TRBJ2-1
TGCGCCAGCAGCTTACCTCCGGGACAACTTCGGACCGATACGCAGTATTTT,CASSLPPGQLRTDTQYF,TRBV5-1,-,-,TRBJ2-3
TGTGCCAGCAGCGTACGAGACATAATCGGAGGCTCCTACAATGAGCAGTTCTTC,CASSVRDIIGGSYNEQFF,TRBV9,-,once,TRBJ2-1
TGTGCCAGCAGCTGGGACAGGGGGAGGGATGAGCAGTTCTTC,CASSWDRGRDEQFF,TRBV13,TRBD1,few,TRBJ2-1
TGTGCCAGCATTAGAGGGGGATTGAACACTGAAGCTTTCTTT,CASIRGGLNTEAFF,TRBV7-9,-,-,TRBJ1-1
TGTGCCAGCAGCTCCGGGACAGGTACCTACGAGCAGTACTTC,CASSSGTGTYEQYF,TRBV28,TRBD1,once,TRBJ2-7
TGTGCCAGCAGTTTACTGGATCCCACTCGATCGGACATCTATGGCTACACCTTC,CASSLLDPTRSDIYGYTF,TRBV28,-,-,TRBJ1-2
TGTGCTAGCAGCTTACGGGAGAAAGGCACAGATACGCAGTATTTT,CASSLREKGTDTQYF,TRBV7-7,-,-,TRBJ2-3
TGTGCCAGCAGCGTAGATAACAGGGGCGCCACTGAAGCTTTCTTT,CASSVDNRGATEAFF,TRBV11-1,TRBD1,-,TRBJ1-1
TGTGCCAGCAGCTTAACCGGGACTACCTACACCGGGGAGCTGTTTTTT,CASSLTGTTYTGELFF,TRBV7-3,TRBD2,-,TRBJ2-2
TGTGCCAGCAGCTTGGTTCGGGGACAGGGCTACACCTTC,CASSLVRGQGYTF,TRBV5-6,TRBD1,-,TRBJ1-2
TGTGCCAGCAGCTCTCCGAGGTCGGCTAACTATGGCTACACCTTC,CASSSPRSANYGYTF,TRBV27,-,-,TRBJ1-2
TGTGCCAGTAGGACAGGCACGAACGCGAACACCGGGGAGCTGTTTTTT,CASRTGTNANTGELFF,TRBV19,-,-,TRBJ2-2
TGTGCCAGCAGGTTATCGGGGGCTGAAGCTTTCTTT,CASRLSGAEAFF,TRBV28,-,-,TRBJ1-1
TGTGCCAGCAGTACACAGGGGGCGCTCCCAGATACGCAGTATTTT,CASSTQGALPDTQYF,TRBV27,TRBD1,-,TRBJ2-3
TGTGCCAGCAGCCCCGGGACAGGGAACGGCTACACCTTC,CASSPGTGNGYTF,TRBV7-6,TRBD1,once,TRBJ1-2
TGTGCCAGCAGCCCTACACAGATAACAGCCCAAAACATTCAGTACTTC,CASSPTQITAQNIQYF,TRBV11-3,-,-,TRBJ2-4
TGTGCCAGCAGGTCAGGGGGCTCCTACGAGCAGTACTTC,CASRSGGSYEQYF,TRBV5-4,TRBD1,-,TRBJ2-7
TGTGCCAGCAGTGAGGGCCGAGCCTACAATGAGCAGTTCTTC,CASSEGRAYNEQFF,TRBV2,-,few,TRBJ2-1
TGCGCCAGCAGCTTGGCCGCCACAGGTTCCATCTCTGGGGCCAACGTCCTGACTTTC,CASSLAATGSISGANVLTF,TRBV5-1,-,-,TRBJ2-6
TGTGCCAGCAGCTTACGGCGGGGGTCTCCTGGCTACACCTTC,CASSLRRGSPGYTF,TRBV13,-,-,TRBJ1-2
TGTGCCAGCAGCCGAACAGATCTCATGAACACTGAAGCTTTCTTT,CASSRTDLMNTEAFF,TRBV28,-,once,TRBJ1-1
TGTGCCAGCAGCCTAACGGTTCAGCCCCAGCATTTT,CASSLTVQPQHF,TRBV28,-,-,TRBJ1-5
TGCGCCAGCAGTGATGGAGGGGCAGGGTACAATGAGCAGTTCTTC,CASSDGGAGYNEQFF,TRBV10-2,-,-,TRBJ2-1
TGTGCTGTTAAGCAGCGGGAGGGAACCTACAATGAGCAGTTCTTC,CAVKQREGTYNEQFF,TRBV7-9,TRBD2,-,TRBJ2-1
TGTGCCAGCAGTTTATCGAGACCCACCGGGGGCATTCAGTACTTC,CASSLSRPTGGIQYF,TRBV27,-,-,TRBJ2-4
TGTGCCAGCAGCCCTTACAGGTACTCCCTGAACACTGAAGCTTTCTTT,CASSPYRYSLNTEAFF,TRBV7-8,-,-,TRBJ1-1
TGTGCCAGCTCACCACGACGGACAGGGAGCTACGAGCAGTACTTC,CASSPRRTGSYEQYF,TRBV18,TRBD1,-,TRBJ2-7
TGTGCCAGCAGCGACAGGGTAGTCGAGCAGTACTTC,CASSDRVVEQYF,TRBV6-6,TRBD1,-,TRBJ2-7
TGTGCCAGTAGGGACTCCCGTAGCGGGAGGGCCGTCAATGAGCAGTTCTTC,CASRDSRSGRAVNEQFF,TRBV19,TRBD2,-,TRBJ2-1
TGTGCCAGCAGTTTGCCGAGGGGGAGTGGCACAGATACGCAGTATTTT,CASSLPRGSGTDTQYF,TRBV27,-,-,TRBJ2-3
TGTGCCAGCAGCCTACTCCAGGGGGAGTCGAACACCATATATTTT,CASSLLQGESNTIYF,TRBV7-2,TRBD1,once,TRBJ1-3
TGTGCCAGCCAGACAGGGGGCTATGGCTACACCTTC,CASQTGGYGYTF,TRBV19,TRBD1,-,TRBJ1-2
TGTGCCAGCATTACGACAAACCTGTTCCCCTATGGCTACACCTTC,CASITTNLFPYGYTF,TRBV28,-,-,TRBJ1-2
TGTGCCAGCAGCTCCGACAGGTTTCCATCCTACGAGCAGTACTTC,CASSSDRFPSYEQYF,TRBV11-3,-,-,TRBJ2-7
TGTGCCAGCGGAGACACGGGAGGCTACACCTTC,CASGDTGGYTF,TRBV2,-,-,TRBJ1-2
TGTGCCAGCAGCTGGTACAGGGGGAACCAAGAGACCCAGTACTTC,CASSWYRGNQETQYF,TRBV5-4,TRBD1,-,TRBJ2-5
TGCAGCTTTGACAGTTCCACAGATACGCAGTATTTT,CSFDSSTDTQYF,TRBV29-1,-,once,TRBJ2-3
TGTGCCAGCAGCTTAGGGAGGGGAACCACAGATACGCAGTATTTT,CASSLGRGTTDTQYF,TRBV7-9,-,-,TRBJ2-3